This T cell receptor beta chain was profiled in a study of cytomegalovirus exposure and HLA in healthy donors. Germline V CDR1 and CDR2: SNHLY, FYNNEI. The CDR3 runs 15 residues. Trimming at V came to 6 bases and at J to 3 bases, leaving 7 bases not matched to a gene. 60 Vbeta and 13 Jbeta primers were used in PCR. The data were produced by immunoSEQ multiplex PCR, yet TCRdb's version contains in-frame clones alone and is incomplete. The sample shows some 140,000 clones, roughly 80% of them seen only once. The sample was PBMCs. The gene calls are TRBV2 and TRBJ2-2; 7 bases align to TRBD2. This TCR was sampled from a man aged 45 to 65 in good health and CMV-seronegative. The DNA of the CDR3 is TGTGCCAGCAGCCAGAGCGGGATGGACACCGGGGAGCTGTTTTTT. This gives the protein CASSQSGMDTGELFF.